The 14 T cell receptor beta chains given below trace back to one sample, sequenced in a study of cytomegalovirus exposure and HLA in healthy donors (dated by TCRdb to 2016 to 2017). The library was made by the immunoSEQ multiplex PCR assay. TCRdb mirrors the immuneACCESS table, restricted to in-frame sequences. Some clones are absent from its copies; in checked studies, under half trace to an unresolved V gene, and the reason for the others is unknown. This sample comprises some 150,000 clones, 88% of them detected only once. Jointly, the top ten make up 2.5% to 3.5% of the sample. Sequenced sample: PBMCs. The receptors derive from a man younger than 30 in good health and CMV-seronegative.

The V call is TRBV28, the J call TRBJ2-1; 7 nucleotides agree with TRBD1. Germline CDR1 MDHEN, CDR2 SYDVKM. The V segment lost 2 bases and the J segment 8 bases; nucleotides outside the gene matches: 18. The CDR3 consists of 18 residues. CDR3 nucleotide sequence: TGTGCCAGCAGTTTAAGTGGTCTCGGTCGGCCAGGGGGAGATGAGCAGTTCTTC. This sequence encodes CASSLSGLGRPGGDEQFF.

V and J are TRBV18 and TRBJ1-2; a weak D match, TRBD1 (5 bases). Trimming left V 3 bases short and J 6 bases short, with 20 bases between. This CDR3 spans 16 amino acids. CDR1 and CDR2 from the germline V gene are KGHSH and LQKENI. The CDR3 spells CASSPQSVAGPHGYTF. CDR3 in DNA: TGTGCCAGCTCACCTCAGAGTGTGGCAGGGCCCCATGGCTACACCTTC.

The rearrangement links TRBV28 to TRBJ1-2, with D perhaps matching TRBD1 (5 bases). From germline, CDR1 is MDHEN and CDR2 SYDVKM. The CDR3 loop spans 12 amino acids. V was trimmed by 5 bases and J by 14 bases, leaving 18 bases between them. The CDR3: CASSPTPDSPTF. CDR3 sequence (DNA): TGTGCCAGCAGTCCCACCCCCGACAGCCCAACCTTC.

V and J are TRBV7-9 and TRBJ1-5, with unresolved D. Trimming left V 5 bases short and J 6 bases short, with 8 bases between. Germline V gene sequence: CDR1 SEHNR, CDR2 FQNEAQ (reference sequence). The CDR3 loop spans 12 amino acids. The chain's CDR3 is CASSPSGQPQHF. DNA for the CDR3: TGTGCCAGCAGCCCTTCGGGTCAGCCCCAGCATTTT. Based on the CDR3 plus reference TRBV7-9 and TRBJ1-5, the full variable domain is DTGVSQNPRHKITKRGQNVTFRCDPISEHNRLYWYRQTLGQGPEFLTYFQNEAQLEKSRLLSDRFSAERPKGSFSTLEIQRTEQGDSAMYLCASSPSGQPQHFGDGTRLSIL.

The chain joins TRBV11-2 to TRBJ2-7; D is ambiguous. The CDR3 is 14 residues long. CDR1 is SGHAT, CDR2 FQNNGV, per germline. V lost 3 bases and J 4 bases, leaving 13 bases between the germline ends. In DNA, the CDR3 is TGTGCCAGCAGCTTGACTTCCGATTCTTACGAGCAGTACTTC. It yields the protein CASSLTSDSYEQYF.

The V call is TRBV5-1, the J call TRBJ1-4; TRBD1 is a possible D gene (6 bases). The ends were cut back, 4 bases at V and 0 bases at J, with 10 bases in the middle. The CDR3 contains 15 residues. Germline-derived CDR1 and CDR2 are SGHRS and YFSETQ. The DNA for the CDR3 is TGCGCCAGCAGCGACACAGGGTCAACTAATGAAAAACTGTTTTTT. This encodes CASSDTGSTNEKLFF.

The chain is built from TRBV19 and TRBJ2-7; 11 bases are shared with TRBD2. The V gene's germline CDR1 is LNHDA and CDR2 SQIVND (reference sequence). The CDR3 is 14 amino acids. J gave up 4 bases and V 3 bases, and 2 bases lay outside the gene matches. The DNA for the CDR3 is TGTGCCAGTAGTATGACTAGCGGGGAATACGAGCAGTACTTC. Translated: CASSMTSGEYEQYF.

CDR3 loop: CSVEDGAGNYGYTF. CDR3 in DNA: TGCAGCGTTGAAGATGGTGCCGGTAACTATGGCTACACCTTC. This chain joins TRBV29-1 and TRBJ1-2; D not resolved. The germline CDR1 and CDR2 sequences are SQVTM and ANQGSEA. The CDR3 loop spans 14 amino acids. Trimming removed 0 bases from V and 1 base from J, with 9 bases in between.

A single count supports this clone. This chain joins TRBV7-2 and TRBJ2-3; unclear D gene. Germline V lookup: CDR1 SGHTA, CDR2 FQGNSA. This CDR3 is built from 14 residues. The V end lost 5 bases, the J end lost 2 bases, and 11 bases lay between the germline ends. CDR3 DNA sequence: TGTGCCAGCAGCACTAAAGCACACACAGATACGCAGTATTTT. Its translation: CASSTKAHTDTQYF.

The chain couples TRBV18 to TRBJ2-1; TRBD2 aligns across 10 bases. The CDR3 runs 14 residues. CDR1 KGHSH and CDR2 LQKENI come from the germline V gene. Trimming took 7 bases from V and 5 from J; bases not matched to a gene: 5. CDR3 in amino acids: CASYQGLANNEQFF. In DNA, the CDR3 is TGTGCCAGCTACCAGGGACTAGCGAACAATGAGCAGTTCTTC.

The chain is built from TRBV7-9 and TRBJ1-1; D not certain. Germline V gives CDR1 SEHNR, CDR2 FQNEAQ (reference sequence). CDR3 size: 14 residues. Trimming removed 0 bases from V and 4 bases from J, with 9 bases in between. The CDR3 loop reads CASSLAMSGTEAFF. The DNA of the CDR3 is TGTGCCAGCAGCTTAGCAATGAGCGGCACTGAAGCTTTCTTT.

This clone was counted once. The chain uses TRBV27 and TRBJ2-5, with a tentative D call TRBD1 (6 bases). Per germline, CDR1 MNHEY and CDR2 SMNVEV (reference sequence). CDR3 length: 15 amino acids. V lost 5 bases to trimming and J lost 2 bases, with 15 bases between them. The CDR3 is CASSNTGMYQETQYF. The CDR3 coding sequence is TGTGCCAGCAGTAACACAGGGATGTATCAAGAGACCCAGTACTTC.

The CDR3 bases are TGTGGCTCGCGTTCTGGGACAGGGGGAGGAAACACCATATATTTT. Residues: CGSRSGTGGGNTIYF. The gene calls are TRBV2 and TRBJ1-3; 11 positions agree with TRBD1. Germline-derived CDR1 and CDR2 are SNHLY and FYNNEI. The CDR3 extends over 15 amino acids.

The chain carries TRBV6-6 and TRBJ2-7, with 12 bases matching TRBD2. Germline CDR1 and CDR2: MNHNY and SVGAGI (reference sequence). V dropped 7 bases and J dropped 3; count of bases not matched to a gene: 7. The CDR3 sequence is 15 residues long. CDR3 loop: CASTPTSGSIYEQYF. The CDR3 bases are TGTGCCAGCACCCCGACTAGCGGGAGCATCTACGAGCAGTACTTC.